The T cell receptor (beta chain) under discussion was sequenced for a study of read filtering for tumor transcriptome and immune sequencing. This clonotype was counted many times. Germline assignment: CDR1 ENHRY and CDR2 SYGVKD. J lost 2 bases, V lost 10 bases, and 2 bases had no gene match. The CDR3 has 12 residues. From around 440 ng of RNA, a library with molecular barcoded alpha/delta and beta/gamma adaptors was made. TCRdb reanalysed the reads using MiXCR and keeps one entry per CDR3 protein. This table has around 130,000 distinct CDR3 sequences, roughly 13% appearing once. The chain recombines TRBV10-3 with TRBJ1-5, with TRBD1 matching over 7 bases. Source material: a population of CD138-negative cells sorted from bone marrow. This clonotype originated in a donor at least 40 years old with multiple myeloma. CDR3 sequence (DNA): TGTGCCACCCAGGGGGGCAATCAGCCCCAGCATTTT. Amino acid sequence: CATQGGNQPQHF.